This T cell receptor beta chain was sequenced during a study of blood T cell repertoires in COVID-19. Study in general: The study drew acute and convalescent COVID-19 samples from the United States, Italy and Spain.

The V end was cut by 0 bases, the J end by 3 bases, with 12 bases between. The CDR3 is made up of 15 amino acids. Germline V lookup: CDR1 LNHNV, CDR2 YYDKDF (reference sequence). Clones were read by immunoSEQ multiplex PCR, and TCRdb kept only the in-frame ones, dropping some. Seen here are roughly 300,000 clones, around 87% observed once, and the top ten hold 7.8%. The sequenced material came from peripheral blood. The TCR sequence derives from a woman in her 50s who had recovered from COVID-19. The chain combines TRBV15 with TRBJ2-7; D remains ambiguous. The CDR3 DNA sequence: TGTGCCACCAGCAGAGACCCGGAGACCGGCTACGAGCAGTACTTC. This encodes CATSRDPETGYEQYF.